A selection of T cell receptor beta chains follows, all from one sample in a study of cytomegalovirus exposure and HLA in healthy donors. TCRdb keeps only in-frame clones here, not all; method: immunoSEQ multiplex PCR. Of 90,000 to 150,000 clones in the sample, around 77% were seen once. Sample: PBMCs. The receptor set was obtained from a man between 18 and 35 years old in good health and CMV-seropositive. Both conserved end residues are trimmed from each CDR3.

TRBV11-2	12	NA	ASSLGDSSYEQY
TRBV6-5	14	TRBJ2-7	ASSYSAGGSTYEQY
TRBV4-1	14	TRBJ1-5	ASSPPGGGGNQPQH
TRBV5-4	12	TRBJ2-1	ASSLGYGVGEQF
TRBV5-4	11	TRBJ1-1	ASSTGFGTEAF
TRBV4-1	12	TRBJ1-3	ASSPPGGGNTIY
TRBV11-2	16	TRBJ2-3	ASSLVPKTSGSTDTQY
TRBV7-3	11	TRBJ2-7	ASSSGLVREQY
TRBV25-1	15	TRBJ2-1	ASSEKPEGRETNEQF
TRBV14	13	TRBJ2-1	ASSQVRSGRNEQF
TRBV15	14	TRBJ1-4	ATSREGTGGGEKLF
TRBV2	12	TRBJ2-3	ASSVGSSTDTQY
TRBV6-1	15	TRBJ2-3	ASSEIPGTSGPDTQY
TRBV28	15	TRBJ2-2	ASSLRGGGANTGELF
TRBV18	11	NA	ASSVAGYDEQY
TRBV28	15	TRBJ1-2	ASSTIGGATGDYGYT
TRBV2	14	TRBJ2-5	ASSVRSGRAGETQY
TRBV14	12	TRBJ2-7	ASRNSGSSYEQY
TRBV10-3	13	TRBJ1-2	AISDEDRALYGYT
TRBV27	11	TRBJ1-2	ASSFLTGGGYT
TRBV7-6	13	TRBJ2-7	ASSLGGQGAGEQY
TRBV2	11	TRBJ2-7	ASRLQVPTEQY
TRBV19	10	TRBJ1-2	ASSPGGYGYT
TRBV2	17	TRBJ2-7	ASSGQWGRSGIFSYEQY
TRBV9	14	TRBJ2-1	ASSAWTSSFYNEQF
TRBV5-1	13	TRBJ1-2	ASSLQAGTFRGYT
TRBV18	15	TRBJ2-1	ASSFSASGGMGNEQF
TRBV14	14	TRBJ2-7	ASSQAVRLLRDEQY
TRBV30	11	TRBJ1-2	AWDDPGGNGYT
TRBV19	11	TRBJ1-5	ASRGDKGQPQH
TRBV30	9	TRBJ2-1	AWSVQNEQF
TRBV18	13	TRBJ1-5	ASSPSADSNQPQH
TRBV27	14	TRBJ1-1	ASSLLTTEGNTEAF
TRBV4-1	12	TRBJ1-1	ASSRWTDTTEAF
TRBV19	13	TRBJ1-4	ASTETFATNEKLF
TRBV15	12	TRBJ1-3	ATSYRGSGNTIY
TRBV30	11	TRBJ2-1	AWSVGGNNEQF
TRBV6-5	14	TRBJ2-5	ASSYGSVTDRETQY
TRBV6-5	13	TRBJ2-7	ASSARTRSGSEQY
TRBV30	11	TRBJ1-1	AQGRGGNTEAF
TRBV19	13	TRBJ2-5	ASSIRGGYQETQY
TRBV28	19	TRBJ2-7	ASSTGPAGTSGRAVPYEQY
TRBV27	12	TRBJ2-7	ASSSWTVSYEQY
TRBV27	12	TRBJ2-7	ASRGLAGNYEQY
TRBV2	13	TRBJ1-5	ASKIAGISNQPQH
TRBV5-1	15	TRBJ2-2	ASSSAGLAENTGELF
TRBV6-5	12	TRBJ1-5	ASRSQGGNQPQH
TRBV7-9	8	TRBJ1-1	SSSPVEAF
TRBV6-1	10	TRBJ1-2	ASSETGAGYT
TRBV27	12	TRBJ1-2	ASRPEVLAYGYT
TRBV6-6	10	TRBJ2-7	ASSLSLVEQY
TRBV19	14	TRBJ1-3	ASSTQTLPFGNTIY
TRBV19	15	TRBJ1-5	ASSISLGSSGVQPQH
TRBV5-1	10	TRBJ2-3	ASSPRGGGVD
TRBV7-3	11	TRBJ1-2	ASSPGTGKGYT
TRBV7-3	13	TRBJ2-1	ASSTLAGGYNEQF
TRBV5-6	13	TRBJ2-3	ASSLSPSNTDTQY
TRBV28	12	TRBJ1-2	ASWSTGTADGYT
TRBV6-5	12	TRBJ2-2	ASKGHLNTGELF